This T cell receptor beta chain was sequenced for a study of human T cells and chemical hapten exposure. For the study at large: The sensitizer, 2% DPC, was used on around 2 cm by around 2 cm of upper inner arm skin. The study's findings and limits: Counts of expanded TCRs (at PT1) showed a positive correlation with patch test score. Healthy people's immune response may differ from that of the donors, who had alopecia.

The CDR3 totals 15 residues. V was clipped by 1 base and J by 1 base, with 8 bases between them. The V gene's germline CDR1 is LGHDT and CDR2 YNNKEL (reference sequence). This clonotype was found many times. Its matching antigen is unknown. The time point is: pre-sensitization, week 0. The treatment was: therapeutic diphenylcyclopropenone sensitization with weekly scalp DPC. At every patch-test visit, blood was drawn before the patch test was applied. Each CDR3 protein gets one entry after TCRdb re-called the RACE reads with MiXCR. The sample has roughly 90,000 distinct CDR3 sequences, nearly 10% seen once.

This specimen was whole blood, taken in connection with sensitization to the hapten diphenylcyclopropenone (DPC). This sequence joins TRBV3-1 and TRBJ1-5, with D unclear. The sequence derives from a woman aged 40 to 55 with alopecia areata. Some clones in this sample may be carry-over from other donors' samples. The CDR3, as DNA: TGTGCCAGCAGCCAAGGGCAGGTGAGCAATCAGCCCCAGCATTTT. Translated: CASSQGQVSNQPQHF.